The next 23 T cell receptor beta chains were all read from a single sample in a study of Tregs in tolerant kidney transplant recipients. TCRdb's copy holds only in-frame clones and misses some; the assay was immunoSEQ multiplex PCR. This sample has tens of thousands of clones, with 84% found just once. Input material: CD4+ T cells from blood. Receptors were obtained from a human donor in good health.

This rearrangement joins TRBV19 to TRBJ1-3; no reliable D call. The V gene's germline CDR1 is LNHDA and CDR2 SQIVND (reference sequence). The V end was cut by 5 bases, the J end by 0 bases, with 20 bases between. There are 18 residues in the CDR3. This CDR3 reads CASSGLFTGGFSGNTIYF. DNA for the CDR3: TGTGCCAGTAGTGGACTCTTTACTGGTGGGTTCTCTGGAAACACCATATATTTT. Drawing the rest from reference TRBV19 and TRBJ1-3, the complete variable domain is DGGITQSPKYLFRKEGQNVTLSCEQNLNHDAMYWYRQDPGQGLRLIYYSQIVNDFQKGDIAEGYSVSREKKESFPLTVTSAQKNPTAFYLCASSGLFTGGFSGNTIYFGEGSWLTVV.

The rearrangement joins TRBV28 to TRBJ1-1; D is ambiguous. This CDR3 has 12 residues. Trimming removed 3 bases from V and 11 bases from J, with 13 bases in between. CDR1 and CDR2 from the germline V gene are MDHEN and SYDVKM. The DNA of the CDR3 is TGTGCCAGCAGTTTGCCGGGTGCAAGGGCTTTCTTT. This translates into CASSLPGARAFF.

This chain's CDR3 is CSVSTGAMNTEAFF. The CDR3, as DNA: TGCAGCGTTTCTACGGGGGCAATGAACACTGAAGCTTTCTTT. This chain connects TRBV29-1 to TRBJ1-1; tentative D call: TRBD1 (6 bases). V lost 5 bases, J lost 0 bases, and 13 bases lay in between. Looked up from germline, CDR1 is SQVTM and CDR2 is ANQGSEA. This CDR3 spans 14 amino acids.

The chain recombines TRBV7-3 with TRBJ1-1; possibly TRBD1 for D (5 bases). The germline V and J ends were trimmed by 3 bases and 9 bases, with 14 bases remaining between them. The CDR3 length is 13 residues. CDR1 is SGHTA, CDR2 FQGTGA, per germline. CDR3 loop: CASSFGTLEKAFF. Here the CDR3 DNA reads TGTGCCAGCAGCTTCGGGACTTTGGAAAAAGCTTTCTTT.

The count of this clone is one. The chain couples TRBV27 to TRBJ2-1; possible D gene TRBD1, 5 bases. V dropped 5 bases and J dropped 5 bases, with 19 bases sitting between them. The germline CDR1 and CDR2 sequences are MNHEY and SMNVEV (reference sequence). The CDR3 covers 16 residues. The CDR3 spells CASSLSGPRIDNEQFF. CDR3 in DNA: TGTGCCAGCAGTCTTTCAGGGCCGAGGATAGACAATGAGCAGTTCTTC.

The V and J genes are TRBV5-1 and TRBJ2-3; the D gene could be TRBD1 or TRBD2 (5 bases each). The CDR3 is 14 amino acids. V lost 4 bases and J lost 0, with 9 bases in between. The V gene's germline CDR1 is SGHRS and CDR2 YFSETQ. The CDR3 DNA reads TGCGCCAGCAGCATCGGGACCAGCACAGATACGCAGTATTTT. Protein sequence: CASSIGTSTDTQYF.

The genes are TRBV14 and TRBJ2-7; 7 nucleotides match TRBD2. The length of the CDR3 is 15 residues. CDR1 is SGHDN and CDR2 is FVKESK in the germline V gene. V gave up 1 base and J gave up 2 bases; unmatched junction bases: 5. The CDR3 bases are TGTGCCAGCAGCCAAGGGTACGGGAGGACCTACGAGCAGTACTTC. Protein product: CASSQGYGRTYEQYF.

V gene TRBV6-1 combines with J gene TRBJ2-5; 9 bases agree with TRBD2. This CDR3 contains 17 residues. Trimming removed 4 bases from V and 4 bases from J; junction bases left unmatched: 13. From germline, CDR1 is MNHNS and CDR2 SASEGT. The CDR3, as DNA: TGTGCCAGCAGTGTGTTTGCGGGAGGGCCCTCGGGAGAGACCCAGTACTTC. Amino acid sequence: CASSVFAGGPSGETQYF.

The V and J genes are TRBV28 and TRBJ2-5, with D tentatively TRBD1 or TRBD2 (6 bases each). The CDR3 is 12 residues long. Per germline, CDR1 MDHEN and CDR2 SYDVKM. Trimming left V 6 bases short and J 11 bases short, with 16 bases between. The CDR3 sequence: CASSPGDREQYF. Written as DNA, the CDR3 is TGTGCCAGCAGCCCAGGGGATCGGGAGCAGTACTTC.

The chain is built from TRBV5-5 and TRBJ1-6; D not resolved. The CDR3 is 9 amino acids. Trimming removed 4 bases at V and 13 bases at J, with 3 bases between. The germline V gene has CDR1 SGHKS and CDR2 YYEKEE (reference sequence). Here the CDR3 reads CASSAPLHF. CDR3 sequence (DNA): TGTGCCAGCAGCGCCCCCCTCCACTTT. Looking up the rest from reference TRBV5-5 and TRBJ1-6 gives the full variable domain: DAGVTQSPTHLIKTRGQQVTLRCSPISGHKSVSWYQQVLGQGPQFIFQYYEKEERGRGNFPDRFSARQFPNYSSELNVNALLLGDSALYLCASSAPLHFGNGTRLTVT.

This rearrangement joins TRBV7-3 to TRBJ1-2, with D unclear. CDR3 length equals 13 residues. Germline CDR1 and CDR2: SGHTA and FQGTGA. Trimming left V 5 bases short and J 8 bases short, with 15 bases between. CDR3 coding DNA: TGTGCCAGCAGCCCAAGAGGAGTTGGAGGCTACACCTTC. Protein: CASSPRGVGGYTF.

Points on this clone: The sample has other DNA sequences that encode this CDR3 too. The CDR3 DNA reads TGTGCCAGCAGCTCCAACTATGGCTACACCTTC. It yields the protein CASSSNYGYTF. This chain connects TRBV5-6 to TRBJ1-2; no definite D call. The CDR3 is made up of 11 amino acids. The germline CDR1 and CDR2 sequences are SGHDT and YYEEEE. V gave up 3 bases and J gave up 2 bases, with 2 bases separating them.

The rearrangement links TRBV27 to TRBJ1-1; no definite D call. This CDR3 contains 16 residues. Germline CDR1 is MNHEY and CDR2 is SMNVEV (reference sequence). With 6 bases removed from V and 0 bases from J, the gap between germline ends came to 17 bases. The CDR3 protein is CASSRLGSLMNTEAFF. The CDR3, as DNA: TGTGCCAGCAGCAGACTGGGATCCCTAATGAACACTGAAGCTTTCTTT.

The chain links TRBV7-9 to TRBJ1-2; unclear D gene. Trimming cost V 2 bases and J 8 bases, with 15 bases left between them. Germline-derived CDR1 and CDR2 are SEHNR and FQNEAQ (reference sequence). The CDR3 extends over 14 amino acids. CDR3 loop: CASSLLGRLGGYTF. The DNA for the CDR3 is TGTGCCAGCAGCTTATTGGGCAGGTTGGGCGGCTACACCTTC.

The chain carries TRBV2 and TRBJ1-1, with 7 bases identical to TRBD1. CDR3 length: 15 residues. Trimming cost V 6 bases and J 5 bases; bases outside gene matches: 12. Germline V gene sequence: CDR1 SNHLY, CDR2 FYNNEI. This chain's CDR3 is CASRAGDSSGTEAFF. The CDR3 DNA follows: TGTGCCAGCAGGGCGGGGGACAGCTCGGGGACTGAAGCTTTCTTT.

This chain joins TRBV11-2 and TRBJ2-3, with D uncertain. V was trimmed by 2 bases and J by 2 bases, leaving 11 bases between them. This CDR3 has 15 amino acids. Germline CDR1 and CDR2: SGHAT and FQNNGV. This chain's CDR3 is CASSLNGLLTDTQYF. CDR3 DNA sequence: TGTGCCAGCAGCTTAAACGGGCTACTCACAGATACGCAGTATTTT.

The gene calls are TRBV19 and TRBJ2-3, with D possibly matching TRBD2 (6 bases). V gave up 4 bases and J gave up 2 bases, with 13 bases separating them. Germline CDR1 and CDR2: LNHDA and SQIVND (reference sequence). CDR3 length equals 15 residues. The CDR3 protein is CASSRGGEPTDTQYF. In DNA, the CDR3 is TGTGCCAGTAGTAGGGGAGGAGAGCCCACAGATACGCAGTATTTT.

The chain combines TRBV6-5 with TRBJ2-7; TRBD2 is a possible D gene (5 bases). CDR1 and CDR2 from the germline V gene are MNHEY and SVGAGI. The CDR3 covers 14 residues. The ends were cut back, 0 bases at V and 3 bases at J, with 9 bases in the middle. CDR3 DNA sequence: TGTGCCAGCAGTTACTCAGAGGGAAACTACGAGCAGTACTTC. Amino acids: CASSYSEGNYEQYF.

This chain links TRBV10-3 with TRBJ2-7, with 14 bases aligning to TRBD2. V lost 4 bases and J lost 3; bases outside the gene matches: 5. Germline V gene sequence: CDR1 ENHRY, CDR2 SYGVKD. CDR3 length: 16 amino acids. CDR3 sequence: CAISAGTSGSFYEQYF. The CDR3 bases are TGTGCCATCAGTGCGGGGACTAGCGGGAGTTTCTACGAGCAGTACTTC.

This clone has just one count. The chain has TRBV30 and TRBJ1-1; perhaps TRBD1 as D (5 bases). There are 14 residues in the CDR3. V gave up 0 bases and J gave up 0 bases, with 8 bases separating them. CDR1 and CDR2 from the germline V gene are GTSNPN and SVGIG (reference sequence). The CDR3 nucleotides read TGTGCCTGGAGTGTGGGCAGGGTGAACACTGAAGCTTTCTTT. The encoded protein is CAWSVGRVNTEAFF.

This clone came up once. The junction and the germline gene differ at one end; a read error may be behind it. This chain links TRBV7-7 with TRBJ2-1; D is unclear. The CDR3 contains 16 residues. CDR1 SSHAT and CDR2 FNYEAQ come from the germline V gene (reference sequence). DNA for the CDR3: TGTGCTAGCAGCTCCCCGCGAACGGGCTCCTACAATGAGCAGTTCTTC. Its protein product is CASSSPRTGSYNEQFF.

This chain uses TRBV6-5 with TRBJ1-3; D is ambiguous. CDR1 is MNHEY and CDR2 is SVGAGI in the germline V gene. This CDR3 is built from 13 residues. V was pared by 5 bases and J by 4 bases, with 9 bases between. The CDR3 sequence is CASSSNSGNTIYF. The CDR3 DNA reads as TGTGCCAGCAGTAGTAATTCGGGAAACACCATATATTTT.

The CDR3 DNA is TGTGCCAGCTCACCACGCGAGACCTCTGGAAACACCATATATTTT. It codes for CASSPRETSGNTIYF. The chain has TRBV18 and TRBJ1-3; D not resolved. Trimming stripped 1 base from V and 0 bases from J, with 7 bases between. This CDR3 is built from 15 residues. In germline, CDR1 is KGHSH, CDR2 LQKENI.